A single sample is the source of the 8 T cell receptor beta chains below, sequenced in a study of OX40 agonist ivuxolimab in advanced cancers. The method was the immunoSEQ multiplex PCR assay. TCRdb stores this immuneACCESS table with in-frame sequences only. Part of the clones is absent; in the studies checked, under half of the shortfall reflects unresolved V genes, and no reason is known for the rest. Recorded for this sample are some 30,000 clones; about nine tenths of them occurred a single time. The ten largest clonotypes hold around 4.8% of the sample. The source material was CD4+ or CD8+ T cells sorted from blood, sampled in a trial of the OX40 agonist ivuxolimab. The receptor set was obtained from an adult with an advanced solid tumor such as melanoma, head and neck, liver or kidney cancer.

V gene TRBV5-6 combines with J gene TRBJ2-1; D is perhaps TRBD2 (6 bases). Trimming left V 2 bases short and J 4 bases short, with 10 bases between. The CDR3 is 14 residues long. The germline V gene has CDR1 SGHDT and CDR2 YYEEEE. In DNA, the CDR3 is TGTGCCAGCAGCTTCTTGGGACTTTACAATGAGCAGTTCTTC. The encoded protein is CASSFLGLYNEQFF. Complete variable domain (other parts from reference TRBV5-6 and TRBJ2-1): DAGVTQSPTHLIKTRGQQVTLRCSPKSGHDTVSWYQQALGQGPQFIFQYYEEEERQRGNFPDRFSGHQFPNYSSELNVNALLLGDSALYLCASSFLGLYNEQFFGPGTRLTVL.

This sequence joins TRBV27 and TRBJ1-6; D is unresolved. Between the trimmed V and J ends, which lost 7 bases and 10 bases, there was a span of 11 bases. Germline CDR1 MNHEY, CDR2 SMNVEV (reference sequence). The CDR3 totals 12 residues. CDR3 nucleotide sequence: TGTGCCAGCACCGGGGAAGGGTCACCCCTCCACTTT. This codes for CASTGEGSPLHF.

This rearrangement joins TRBV5-6 to TRBJ1-3; D gene unclear. CDR3 length: 13 amino acids. Trimming took off 0 bases at V and 8 bases at J, with 9 bases between the two ends. Germline lookup yields CDR1 SGHDT and CDR2 YYEEEE. Here the CDR3 reads CASSLGSGYTIYF. The CDR3 DNA reads TGTGCCAGCAGCTTGGGATCGGGTTACACCATATATTTT. Full variable domain (rest looked up from reference TRBV5-6 and TRBJ1-3): DAGVTQSPTHLIKTRGQQVTLRCSPKSGHDTVSWYQQALGQGPQFIFQYYEEEERQRGNFPDRFSGHQFPNYSSELNVNALLLGDSALYLCASSLGSGYTIYFGEGSWLTVV.

The rearrangement uses TRBV28 and TRBJ2-1, with D perhaps matching TRBD2 (5 bases). Germline V gene data show CDR1 as MDHEN and CDR2 as SYDVKM. V lost 7 bases and J lost 4, with 20 bases in between. The CDR3 has 16 residues. The CDR3 DNA sequence: TGTGCCAGCACCCCTCGCCCCCTGGGGAGATACAATGAGCAGTTCTTC. Its translation: CASTPRPLGRYNEQFF.

The chain uses TRBV6-5 and TRBJ2-6; unclear D gene. Trimming cost V 7 bases and J 4 bases, with 8 bases left between them. In germline, CDR1 is MNHEY, CDR2 SVGAGI. The CDR3 loop spans 13 amino acids. The CDR3 DNA reads TGTGCCAGCAAATCGGCCGGGGCCAACGTCCTGACTTTC. This gives the protein CASKSAGANVLTF.

This rearrangement joins TRBV4-1 to TRBJ2-5; TRBD1 matches 7 bases. This CDR3 region has 14 residues. The V and J ends lost 0 bases and 5 bases, in that order; junction bases with no gene match: 3. The germline V gene has CDR1 MGHRA and CDR2 YSYEKL. The CDR3 protein is CASSQEGGEETQYF. In nucleotides, the CDR3 is TGCGCCAGCAGCCAAGAAGGGGGCGAGGAGACCCAGTACTTC.

The rearrangement links TRBV18 to TRBJ1-6; 8 bases agree with TRBD1. The CDR3 extends over 15 amino acids. Trimming removed 5 bases from V and 7 bases from J; junction bases left unmatched: 7. CDR1 is KGHSH and CDR2 is LQKENI in the germline V gene. The CDR3 reads CASSNRDRINSPLHF. The CDR3 nucleotides are TGTGCCAGCTCAAACCGGGACAGGATCAATTCACCCCTCCACTTT.

This chain links TRBV4-3 with TRBJ2-7; 10 bases are a match to TRBD1. CDR1 is LGHNA and CDR2 is YSLEER in the germline V gene. The CDR3 has 15 residues. Germline trimming cut 0 bases from V and 7 bases from J; bases unmatched to any gene: 6. The chain's CDR3 is CASSQDPTGGREQYF. CDR3 nucleotide sequence: TGCGCCAGCAGCCAAGACCCGACAGGGGGCCGGGAGCAGTACTTC.